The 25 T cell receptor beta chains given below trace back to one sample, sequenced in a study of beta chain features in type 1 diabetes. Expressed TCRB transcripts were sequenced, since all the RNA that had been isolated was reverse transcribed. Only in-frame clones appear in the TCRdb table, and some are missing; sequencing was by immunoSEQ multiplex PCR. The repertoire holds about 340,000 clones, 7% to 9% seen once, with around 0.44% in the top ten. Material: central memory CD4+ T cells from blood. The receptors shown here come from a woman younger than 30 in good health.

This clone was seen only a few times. CDR3 coding DNA: TGTGCCAGCAGTCCCTGGACTAGCGGATACACAGATACGCAGTATTTT. This gives the protein CASSPWTSGYTDTQYF. This chain links TRBV28 with TRBJ2-3; 10 bases are shared with TRBD2. After removal of 5 bases from V and 2 bases from J, the junction contained 7 bases not matched to a gene. Germline loops: CDR1 MDHEN, CDR2 SYDVKM. CDR3 length: 16 residues.

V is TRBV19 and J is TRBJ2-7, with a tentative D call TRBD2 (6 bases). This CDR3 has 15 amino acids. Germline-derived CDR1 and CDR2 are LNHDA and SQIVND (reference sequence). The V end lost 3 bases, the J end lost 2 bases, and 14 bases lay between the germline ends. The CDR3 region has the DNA TGTGCCAGTAGTATTGGGGGGAACAGAGCCTACGAGCAGTACTTC. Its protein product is CASSIGGNRAYEQYF.

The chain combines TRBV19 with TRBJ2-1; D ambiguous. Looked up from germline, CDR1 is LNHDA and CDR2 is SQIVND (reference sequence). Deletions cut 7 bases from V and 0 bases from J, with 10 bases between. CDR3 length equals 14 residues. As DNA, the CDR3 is TGTGCCAGTATGAACCAAGGCTCCTACAATGAGCAGTTCTTC. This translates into CASMNQGSYNEQFF.

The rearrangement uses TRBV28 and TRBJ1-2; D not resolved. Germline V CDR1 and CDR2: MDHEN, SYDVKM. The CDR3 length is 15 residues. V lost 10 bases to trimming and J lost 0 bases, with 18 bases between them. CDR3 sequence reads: CATSGGEESNYGYTF. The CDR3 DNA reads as TGTGCCACCTCTGGCGGAGAGGAGTCTAACTATGGCTACACCTTC.

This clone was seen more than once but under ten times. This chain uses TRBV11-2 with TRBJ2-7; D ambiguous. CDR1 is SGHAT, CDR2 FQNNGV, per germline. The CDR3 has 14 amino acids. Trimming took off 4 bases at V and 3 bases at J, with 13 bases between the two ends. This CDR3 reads CASSYQEAVYEQYF. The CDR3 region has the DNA TGTGCCAGCAGCTACCAAGAGGCTGTCTACGAGCAGTACTTC.

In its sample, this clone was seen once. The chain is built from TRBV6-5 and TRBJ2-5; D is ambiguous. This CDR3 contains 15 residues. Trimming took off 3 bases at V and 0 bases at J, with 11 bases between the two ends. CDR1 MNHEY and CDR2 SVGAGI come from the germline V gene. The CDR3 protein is CASSYQRPYQETQYF. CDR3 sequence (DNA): TGTGCCAGCAGTTATCAGCGCCCGTACCAAGAGACCCAGTACTTC.

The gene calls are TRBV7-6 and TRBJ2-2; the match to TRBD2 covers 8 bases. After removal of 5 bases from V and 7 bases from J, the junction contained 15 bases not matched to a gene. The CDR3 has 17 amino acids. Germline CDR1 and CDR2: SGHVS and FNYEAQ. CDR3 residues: CASSPMGSGSSVGELFF. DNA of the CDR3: TGTGCCAGCAGCCCCATGGGCAGCGGGAGTTCAGTCGGGGAGCTGTTTTTT.

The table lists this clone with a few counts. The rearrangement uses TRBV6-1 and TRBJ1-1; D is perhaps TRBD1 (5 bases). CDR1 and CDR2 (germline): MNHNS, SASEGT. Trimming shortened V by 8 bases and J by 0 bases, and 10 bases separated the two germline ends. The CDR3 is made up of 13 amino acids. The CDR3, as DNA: TGTGCCAGCCTACACAGGCTGAACACTGAAGCTTTCTTT. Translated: CASLHRLNTEAFF.

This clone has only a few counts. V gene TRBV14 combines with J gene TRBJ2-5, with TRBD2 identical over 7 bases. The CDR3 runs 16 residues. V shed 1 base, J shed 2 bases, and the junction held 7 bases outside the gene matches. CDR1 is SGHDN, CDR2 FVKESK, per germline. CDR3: CASSQGEGARQETQYF. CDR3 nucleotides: TGTGCCAGCAGCCAAGGGGAGGGAGCCCGACAAGAGACCCAGTACTTC.

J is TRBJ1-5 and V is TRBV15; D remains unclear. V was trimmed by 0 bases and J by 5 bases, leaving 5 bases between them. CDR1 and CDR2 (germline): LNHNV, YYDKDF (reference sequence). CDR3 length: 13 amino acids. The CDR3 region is CATSRDPDQPQHF. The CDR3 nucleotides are TGTGCCACCAGCAGAGATCCCGATCAGCCCCAGCATTTT. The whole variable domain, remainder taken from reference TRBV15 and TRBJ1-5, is DAMVIQNPRYQVTQFGKPVTLSCSQTLNHNVMYWYQQKSSQAPKLLFHYYDKDFNNEADTPDNFQSRRPNTSFCFLDIRSPGLGDTAMYLCATSRDPDQPQHFGDGTRLSIL.

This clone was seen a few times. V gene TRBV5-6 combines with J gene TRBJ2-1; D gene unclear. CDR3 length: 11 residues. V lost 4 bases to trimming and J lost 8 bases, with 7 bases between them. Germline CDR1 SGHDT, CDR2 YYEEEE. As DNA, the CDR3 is TGTGCCAGCAGCGCCCTAGATGAGCAGTTCTTC. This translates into CASSALDEQFF.

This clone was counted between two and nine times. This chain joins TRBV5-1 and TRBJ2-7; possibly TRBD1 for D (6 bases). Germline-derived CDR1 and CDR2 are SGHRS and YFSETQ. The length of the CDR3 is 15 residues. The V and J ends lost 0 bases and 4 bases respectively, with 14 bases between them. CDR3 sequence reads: CASSLVAGARYEQYF. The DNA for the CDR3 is TGCGCCAGCAGCTTGGTGGCAGGGGCACGTTACGAGCAGTACTTC.

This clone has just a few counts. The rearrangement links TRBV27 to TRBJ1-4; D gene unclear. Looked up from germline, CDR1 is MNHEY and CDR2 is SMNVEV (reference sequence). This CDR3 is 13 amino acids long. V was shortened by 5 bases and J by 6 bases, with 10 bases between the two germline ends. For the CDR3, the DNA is TGTGCCAGCAGTACGCGTCTCGATGAAAAACTGTTTTTT. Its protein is CASSTRLDEKLFF.

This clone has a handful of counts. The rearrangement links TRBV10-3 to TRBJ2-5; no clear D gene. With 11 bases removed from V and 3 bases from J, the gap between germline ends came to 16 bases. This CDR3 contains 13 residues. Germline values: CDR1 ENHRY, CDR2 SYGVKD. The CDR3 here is CAASNDPKETQYF. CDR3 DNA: TGTGCCGCGTCCAATGACCCCAAAGAGACCCAGTACTTC.

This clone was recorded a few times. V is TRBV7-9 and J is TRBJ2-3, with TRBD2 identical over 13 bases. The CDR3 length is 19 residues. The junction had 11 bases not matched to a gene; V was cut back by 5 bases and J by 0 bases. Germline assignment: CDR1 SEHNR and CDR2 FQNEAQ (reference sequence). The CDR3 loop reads CASSPSGLAGASSTDTQYF. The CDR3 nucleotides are TGTGCCAGCAGCCCCAGCGGACTAGCGGGAGCTTCTAGCACAGATACGCAGTATTTT.

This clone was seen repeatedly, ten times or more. The CDR3, as DNA: TGTGCCAGCAGCTTAGTGGTCAGATCTGAAGCTTTCTTT. Residues: CASSLVVRSEAFF. The chain recombines TRBV11-2 with TRBJ1-1; D uncertain. V was trimmed by 1 base and J by 6 bases, leaving 9 bases between them. The CDR3 loop spans 13 amino acids. The germline V gene encodes CDR1 SGHAT and CDR2 FQNNGV.

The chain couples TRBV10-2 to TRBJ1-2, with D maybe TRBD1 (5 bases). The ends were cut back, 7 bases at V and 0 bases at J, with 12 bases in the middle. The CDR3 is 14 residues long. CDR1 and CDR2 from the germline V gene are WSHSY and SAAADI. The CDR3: CASTVTASNYGYTF. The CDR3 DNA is TGCGCCAGCACGGTGACAGCCTCTAACTATGGCTACACCTTC.

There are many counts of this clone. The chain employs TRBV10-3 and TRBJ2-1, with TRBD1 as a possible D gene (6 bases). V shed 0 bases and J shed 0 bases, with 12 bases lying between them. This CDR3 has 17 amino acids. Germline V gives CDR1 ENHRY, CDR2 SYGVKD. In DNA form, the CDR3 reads TGTGCCATCAGTGAGTCCCGACAGGAGACCTCCTACAATGAGCAGTTCTTC. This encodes CAISESRQETSYNEQFF.

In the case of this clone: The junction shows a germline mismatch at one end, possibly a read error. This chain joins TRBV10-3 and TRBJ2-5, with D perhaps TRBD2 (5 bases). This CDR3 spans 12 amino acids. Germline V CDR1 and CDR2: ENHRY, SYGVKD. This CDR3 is CASSYSGETQYF. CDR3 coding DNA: TGTGCCAGCAGTTACTCGGGGGAGACCCAGTACTTC.

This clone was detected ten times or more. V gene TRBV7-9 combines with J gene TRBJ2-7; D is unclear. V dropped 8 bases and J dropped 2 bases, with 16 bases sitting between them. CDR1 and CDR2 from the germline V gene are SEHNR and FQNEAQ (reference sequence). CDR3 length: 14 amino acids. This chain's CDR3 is CASAAVEPPYEQYF. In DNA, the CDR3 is TGTGCCAGCGCGGCGGTTGAGCCTCCCTACGAGCAGTACTTC. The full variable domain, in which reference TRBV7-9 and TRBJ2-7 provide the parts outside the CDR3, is DTGVSQNPRHKITKRGQNVTFRCDPISEHNRLYWYRQTLGQGPEFLTYFQNEAQLEKSRLLSDRFSAERPKGSFSTLEIQRTEQGDSAMYLCASAAVEPPYEQYFGPGTRLTVT.

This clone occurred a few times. The CDR3 loop reads CASSLSQCFGSGRACEQFF. In nucleotides, the CDR3 is TGTGCCAGCAGTTTAAGCCAATGCTTTGGTAGCGGGAGGGCCTGTGAGCAGTTCTTC. This chain uses TRBV28 with TRBJ2-1, with TRBD2 matching 11 bases. Germline CDR1 MDHEN, CDR2 SYDVKM. V trimming: 2 bases; J trimming: 9 bases; junction bases outside the gene matches: 18. The length of the CDR3 is 19 residues.

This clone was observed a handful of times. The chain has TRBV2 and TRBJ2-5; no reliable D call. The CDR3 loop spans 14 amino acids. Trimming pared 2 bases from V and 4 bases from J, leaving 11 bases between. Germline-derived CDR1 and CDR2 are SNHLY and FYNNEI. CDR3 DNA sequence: TGTGCCAGCAGTGAATGGGCTAGATCAGAGACCCAGTACTTC. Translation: CASSEWARSETQYF.

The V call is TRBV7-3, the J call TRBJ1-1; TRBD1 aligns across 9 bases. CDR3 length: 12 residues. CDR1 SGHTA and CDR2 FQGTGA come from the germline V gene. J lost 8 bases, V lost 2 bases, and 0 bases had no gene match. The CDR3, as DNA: TGTGCCAGCAGCTTAGGGACAGGGGAAGCTTTCTTT. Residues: CASSLGTGEAFF.

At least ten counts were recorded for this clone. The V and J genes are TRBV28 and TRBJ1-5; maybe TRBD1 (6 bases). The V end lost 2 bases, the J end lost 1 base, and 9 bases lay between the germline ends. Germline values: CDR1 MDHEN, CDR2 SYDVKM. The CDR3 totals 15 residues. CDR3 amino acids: CASSLQQGSNQPQHF. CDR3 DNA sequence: TGTGCCAGCAGTTTACAACAGGGCAGCAATCAGCCCCAGCATTTT.

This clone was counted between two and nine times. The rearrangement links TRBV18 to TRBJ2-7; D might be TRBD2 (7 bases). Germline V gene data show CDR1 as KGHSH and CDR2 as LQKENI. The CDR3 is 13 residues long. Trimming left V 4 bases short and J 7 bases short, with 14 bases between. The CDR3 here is CASSLGGPWEQYF. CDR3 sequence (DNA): TGTGCCAGCTCACTCGGGGGGCCCTGGGAGCAGTACTTC.